The 29 T cell receptor beta chains below were found in one sample sequenced in a study of identifying expanded T cells in peripheral blood. Assay: immunoSEQ multiplex PCR; the TCRdb copy retains only in-frame clones and omits some. The sample holds 70,000 to 100,000 clones, roughly 90% seen once. Sequenced sample: blood. These receptors were taken from a person aged 18-69 years in good health.

V and J are TRBV7-8 and TRBJ2-5; a possible D gene is TRBD1 (5 bases). The CDR3 is 13 amino acids. CDR1 and CDR2 from the germline V gene are SGHVS and FQNEAQ. V dropped 5 bases and J dropped 7 bases, with 14 bases sitting between them. CDR3 region: CASSVGRVVTQYF. The CDR3 nucleotides are TGTGCCAGCAGCGTGGGCAGGGTCGTGACCCAGTACTTC.

This clone was detected once. This chain connects TRBV29-1 to TRBJ2-2, with no clear D. This CDR3 region has 14 residues. Looked up from germline, CDR1 is SQVTM and CDR2 is ANQGSEA. V lost 8 bases and J lost 2, with 15 bases in between. The DNA of the CDR3 is TGCAGCACTCCGGGTCCCTCTAACACCGGGGAGCTGTTTTTT. This gives the protein CSTPGPSNTGELFF.

J is TRBJ2-1 and V is TRBV9; D is perhaps TRBD2 (5 bases). This CDR3 is built from 15 residues. Germline CDR1 and CDR2: SGDLS and YYNGEE. Trimming pared 0 bases from V and 3 bases from J, leaving 10 bases between. The CDR3 reads CASSVVGSDYNEQFF. The DNA for the CDR3 is TGTGCCAGCAGCGTAGTGGGTAGCGACTACAATGAGCAGTTCTTC.

To note about this clone: Other DNA sequences in this sample translate to the same CDR3. The rearrangement uses TRBV27 and TRBJ2-1; no clear D. V shed 2 bases and J shed 0 bases, with 5 bases lying between them. Germline V lookup: CDR1 MNHEY, CDR2 SMNVEV (reference sequence). This CDR3 has 14 amino acids. CDR3 sequence (DNA): TGTGCCAGCAGTTTAGGCTACTCCTACAATGAGCAGTTCTTC. It translates to CASSLGYSYNEQFF.

This chain connects TRBV9 to TRBJ2-3; no reliable D call. CDR1 is SGDLS and CDR2 is YYNGEE in the germline V gene. The ends were cut back, 4 bases at V and 4 bases at J, with 10 bases in the middle. CDR3 length equals 13 residues. Here the CDR3 DNA reads TGTGCCAGCAGCTTCCAGGAAGCAGATACGCAGTATTTT. Translated, it gives CASSFQEADTQYF.

This chain uses TRBV28 with TRBJ1-1, with TRBD1 matching 10 bases. Germline V lookup: CDR1 MDHEN, CDR2 SYDVKM. The CDR3 contains 12 residues. With 2 bases clipped from V and 10 bases from J, the junction kept 1 base outside the gene matches. The CDR3 DNA sequence: TGTGCCAGCAGTTTAAGGGACAGGGGAGCTTTCTTT. The encoded protein is CASSLRDRGAFF.

The chain carries TRBV2 and TRBJ2-2; D remains unclear. CDR1 and CDR2 from the germline V gene are SNHLY and FYNNEI. This CDR3 has 15 amino acids. V was trimmed by 6 bases and J by 6 bases, leaving 17 bases between them. CDR3 amino acids: CASSFTSTTAGELFF. The CDR3 bases are TGTGCCAGCAGCTTCACATCAACGACGGCCGGGGAGCTGTTTTTT.

The chain combines TRBV6-4 with TRBJ2-5, with 8 bases lining up with TRBD2. The ends lost 5 bases at V and 2 bases at J; junction bases unmatched: 4. From germline, CDR1 is MRHNA and CDR2 SNTAGT. This CDR3 has 14 residues. The CDR3 nucleotides are TGTGCCAGCAGTCTGACTAGCGTACAAGAGACCCAGTACTTC. Translation: CASSLTSVQETQYF.

The V and J genes are TRBV6-1 and TRBJ2-7, with D possibly matching TRBD1 (5 bases). Germline CDR1 and CDR2: MNHNS and SASEGT. The V and J ends lost 0 bases and 1 base respectively, with 10 bases between them. The CDR3 has 15 residues. CDR3 nucleotides: TGTGCCAGCAGTGAAGCAACAGGTGGGTCCTACGAGCAGTACTTC. Translation gives CASSEATGGSYEQYF.

This clone was picked up a small number of times. The chain employs TRBV5-1 and TRBJ2-1; TRBD1 matches at 12 bases. Germline V gives CDR1 SGHRS, CDR2 YFSETQ. The CDR3 runs to 14 residues. V was clipped by 3 bases and J by 9 bases; unmatched bases: 4. The CDR3 spells CASSSGTGGVEQFF. CDR3 sequence (DNA): TGCGCCAGCAGCTCCGGGACAGGGGGCGTTGAGCAGTTCTTC. Combining the CDR3 with reference TRBV5-1 and TRBJ2-1 gives the whole variable domain KAGVTQTPRYLIKTRGQQVTLSCSPISGHRSVSWYQQTPGQGLQFLFEYFSETQRNKGNFPGRFSGRQFSNSRSEMNVSTLELGDSALYLCASSSGTGGVEQFFGPGTRLTVL.

V gene TRBV4-2 combines with J gene TRBJ2-6; a weak D match, TRBD2 (7 bases). This CDR3 region has 17 residues. Germline V gene lookup returns CDR1 LGHNA and CDR2 YNFKEQ. The germline V and J ends were trimmed by 0 bases and 4 bases, with 13 bases remaining between them. DNA of the CDR3: TGTGCCAGCAGCCAAGATGTGGGGGGGCAAGGGGCCAACGTCCTGACTTTC. It codes for CASSQDVGGQGANVLTF.

The rearrangement joins TRBV14 to TRBJ2-7, with a possible D match to TRBD1 (6 bases). Germline CDR1 SGHDN, CDR2 FVKESK. V was trimmed by 5 bases and J by 2 bases, leaving 13 bases between them. This CDR3 region has 14 residues. The CDR3 DNA follows: TGTGCCAGCAGCGCACGGACAGCACCCTACGAGCAGTACTTC. It codes for CASSARTAPYEQYF.

The chain is built from TRBV6-4 and TRBJ2-3; the D gene is possibly TRBD1 (5 bases). With 2 bases removed from V and 2 bases from J, the gap between germline ends came to 11 bases. This CDR3 spans 15 amino acids. Germline CDR1 is MRHNA and CDR2 is SNTAGT. CDR3 sequence: CASSDGQGHTDTQYF. CDR3 coding DNA: TGTGCCAGCAGTGACGGGCAGGGCCACACAGATACGCAGTATTTT.

This chain connects TRBV27 to TRBJ2-7; 13 bases fit TRBD2. CDR1 MNHEY and CDR2 SMNVEV come from the germline V gene (reference sequence). This CDR3 has 17 residues. Trimming took 5 bases from V and 7 from J; bases not matched to a gene: 14. CDR3 sequence (DNA): TGTGCCAGCAGTAGAACTAGCGGGGGGGCCTTGTGGGGAGAGCAGTACTTC. Encoded protein: CASSRTSGGALWGEQYF.

CDR3 sequence reads: CASSPPGDSNYGYTF. The CDR3 region has the DNA TGTGCCAGCAGTCCCCCCGGGGATTCTAACTATGGCTACACCTTC. The chain carries TRBV28 and TRBJ1-2; unclear D gene. Germline V gives CDR1 MDHEN, CDR2 SYDVKM. This CDR3 spans 15 amino acids. V shed 5 bases and J shed 0 bases, with 13 bases lying between them.

The gene calls are TRBV5-4 and TRBJ1-4; tentative D call: TRBD1 (6 bases). Germline V gene data show CDR1 as SGHNT and CDR2 as YYREEE (reference sequence). CDR3 length: 14 residues. The ends were cut back, 0 bases at V and 8 bases at J, with 11 bases in the middle. CDR3 in DNA: TGTGCCAGCAGCTTGGGGGGGGCGAGCGAAAAACTGTTTTTT. It is translated as CASSLGGASEKLFF.

The chain employs TRBV4-1 and TRBJ1-5, with TRBD1 matching 7 bases. The germline gives CDR1 MGHRA, CDR2 YSYEKL. V lost 0 bases to trimming and J lost 4 bases; unmatched junction nucleotides: 6. The CDR3 has 16 residues. The CDR3 sequence: CASSQEVSGGNQPQHF. The DNA of the CDR3 is TGCGCCAGCAGCCAAGAGGTCTCAGGGGGGAATCAGCCCCAGCATTTT.

The chain has TRBV19 and TRBJ2-5; D is unclear. The length of the CDR3 is 14 residues. The germline gives CDR1 LNHDA, CDR2 SQIVND (reference sequence). Trimming took off 3 bases at V and 1 base at J, with 9 bases between the two ends. CDR3 nucleotides: TGTGCCAGTAGTATGGGTAAGGGCCAAGAGACCCAGTACTTC. Translation gives CASSMGKGQETQYF.

V and J are TRBV19 and TRBJ2-2; TRBD1 might be the D (5 bases). This CDR3 is 13 amino acids long. Germline V gives CDR1 LNHDA, CDR2 SQIVND (reference sequence). V was trimmed by 6 bases and J by 8 bases, leaving 13 bases between them. CDR3 sequence: CASSPARTGELFF. Here the CDR3 DNA reads TGTGCCAGTAGCCCCGCCCGGACAGGGGAGCTGTTTTTT.

This chain links TRBV11-2 with TRBJ1-2, with D hard to call. This CDR3 is 15 amino acids long. Per the germline V gene, CDR1 is SGHAT and CDR2 is FQNNGV. The germline V and J ends were trimmed by 2 bases and 3 bases, with 13 bases remaining between them. CDR3 bases: TGTGCCAGCAGCTTAACACCAAGTAATGACTATGGCTACACCTTC. Protein: CASSLTPSNDYGYTF.

This rearrangement joins TRBV25-1 to TRBJ1-1, with a weak D call TRBD1 (5 bases). V lost 1 base to trimming and J lost 3 bases, with 12 bases between them. CDR1 MGHDK and CDR2 SYGVNS come from the germline V gene. The length of the CDR3 is 15 residues. Here the CDR3 DNA reads TGTGCCAGCAGTGAATGGGGCGGGATGGACACTGAAGCTTTCTTT. This gives the protein CASSEWGGMDTEAFF.

V gene TRBV15 combines with J gene TRBJ2-7, with D unresolved. The length of the CDR3 is 14 residues. Germline values: CDR1 LNHNV, CDR2 YYDKDF (reference sequence). V lost 1 base and J lost 2, with 9 bases in between. The CDR3 sequence: CATSRGALTYEQYF. The CDR3 DNA follows: TGTGCCACCAGCAGAGGGGCGCTAACCTACGAGCAGTACTTC.

This CDR3 reads CASSSTLGTGNLAKNIQYF. The DNA for the CDR3 is TGCGCCAGCAGCTCTACCTTGGGGACAGGGAACTTAGCCAAAAACATTCAGTACTTC. V gene TRBV5-1 combines with J gene TRBJ2-4; TRBD1 agrees at 9 bases. This CDR3 has 19 residues. Germline trimming cut 3 bases from V and 0 bases from J; bases unmatched to any gene: 13. The germline V gene has CDR1 SGHRS and CDR2 YFSETQ.

This clone came up a few times. The chain couples TRBV29-1 to TRBJ1-5, with D maybe TRBD1 (5 bases). Germline-derived CDR1 and CDR2 are SQVTM and ANQGSEA. The ends were cut back, 3 bases at V and 2 bases at J, with 8 bases in the middle. The CDR3 is 13 amino acids. The CDR3 reads CSVEGEGNQPQHF. The CDR3 DNA is TGCAGCGTTGAGGGGGAAGGCAATCAGCCCCAGCATTTT.

The genes are TRBV4-1 and TRBJ2-3; D is uncertain. This CDR3 has 13 amino acids. V lost 0 bases and J 10 bases, leaving 11 bases between the germline ends. Germline CDR1 reads MGHRA; CDR2 reads YSYEKL. CDR3 loop: CASSQDQATAQYF. The CDR3 DNA reads as TGCGCCAGCAGCCAAGATCAGGCAACGGCGCAGTATTTT.

This clone was found a few times. The V gene is TRBV9, the J gene TRBJ2-3, with a possible D match to TRBD2 (7 bases). The CDR3 has 16 residues. Germline-derived CDR1 and CDR2 are SGDLS and YYNGEE. Trimming left V 4 bases short and J 3 bases short, with 18 bases between. The chain's CDR3 is CASSSRQGGETDTQYF. DNA of the CDR3: TGTGCCAGCAGCTCGCGGCAAGGGGGGGAGACAGATACGCAGTATTTT. The full variable domain, completed using reference TRBV9 and TRBJ2-3, is DSGVTQTPKHLITATGQRVTLRCSPRSGDLSVYWYQQSLDQGLQFLIQYYNGEERAKGNILERFSAQQFPDLHSELNLSSLELGDSALYFCASSSRQGGETDTQYFGPGTRLTVL.

V usage is TRBV19 and J usage is TRBJ1-1; maybe TRBD1 (6 bases). V was clipped by 7 bases and J by 0 bases, with 18 bases between them. CDR1 is LNHDA and CDR2 is SQIVND in the germline V gene (reference sequence). This CDR3 has 16 residues. CDR3 region: CASKANRGQLNTEAFF. DNA for the CDR3: TGTGCCAGTAAAGCGAACCGCGGACAGCTGAACACTGAAGCTTTCTTT.

The V and J genes are TRBV5-4 and TRBJ2-2, with no clear D. The V end was cut by 5 bases, the J end by 0 bases, with 14 bases between. The CDR3 has 16 amino acids. Germline lookup yields CDR1 SGHNT and CDR2 YYREEE (reference sequence). CDR3 in amino acids: CASSLMSTPNTGELFF. In DNA form, the CDR3 reads TGTGCCAGCAGTCTGATGAGCACCCCGAACACCGGGGAGCTGTTTTTT.

J is TRBJ2-6 and V is TRBV4-2; D is unresolved. This CDR3 comprises 16 residues. Per the germline V gene, CDR1 is LGHNA and CDR2 is YNFKEQ. V was clipped by 1 base and J by 2 bases, with 9 bases between them. CDR3 loop: CASSQVRAAGANVLTF. The CDR3 DNA sequence: TGTGCCAGCAGCCAAGTTCGTGCCGCTGGGGCCAACGTCCTGACTTTC.